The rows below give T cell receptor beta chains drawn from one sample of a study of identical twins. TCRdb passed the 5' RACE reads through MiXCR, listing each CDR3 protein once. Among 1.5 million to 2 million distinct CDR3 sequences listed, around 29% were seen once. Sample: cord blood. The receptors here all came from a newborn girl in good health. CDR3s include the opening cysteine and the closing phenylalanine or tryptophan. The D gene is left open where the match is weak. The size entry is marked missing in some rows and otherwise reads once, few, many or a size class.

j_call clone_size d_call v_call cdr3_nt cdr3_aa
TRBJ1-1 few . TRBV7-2 TGTGCCAGCAGCTTAGTGAAGGGAGGCACTGAAGCTTTCTTT CASSLVKGGTEAFF
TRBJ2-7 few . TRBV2 TGTGCCAGCGGCCGGGACTTCCCCCTCGAGCAGTACTTC CASGRDFPLEQYF
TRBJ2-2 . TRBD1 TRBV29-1 TGCAGCGGAGGACAGGGCCACGGGGAGCTGTTTTTT CSGGQGHGELFF
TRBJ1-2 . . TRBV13 TGTGCCGGCAGCTTAAAAGGGTCCTCCGGGACTAACTATGGCTACACCTTC CAGSLKGSSGTNYGYTF
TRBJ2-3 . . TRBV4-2 TGTGCCAGCAGCCAAGCCCCCGCTCGGGTAGATACGCAGTATTTT CASSQAPARVDTQYF
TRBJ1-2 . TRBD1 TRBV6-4 TGTGCCAGCGGTCAAATGCCAGGGGGAAGCTATGGCTACACCTTC CASGQMPGGSYGYTF
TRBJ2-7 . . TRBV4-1 TGCGCCAGCAGCCGCCTAATTTTCAATGAGCAGTACTTC CASSRLIFNEQYF
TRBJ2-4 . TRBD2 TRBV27 TGTGCCAGCAGTTCGATAGCGGGCCTAGCCAAAAACATTCAGTACTTC CASSSIAGLAKNIQYF
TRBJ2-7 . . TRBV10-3 TGTGCCGCGCAACAGGCCATAACCTCCTACGAGCAGTACTTC CAAQQAITSYEQYF
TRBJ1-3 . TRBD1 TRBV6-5 TGTGCCAGCAGCGACAGGGTCCCTGGAAACACCATATATTTT CASSDRVPGNTIYF
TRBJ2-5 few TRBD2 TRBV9 TGTGCCAGCAGCGTGAGTAGCGGGAGGAAGGGAGAGACCCAGTACTTC CASSVSSGRKGETQYF
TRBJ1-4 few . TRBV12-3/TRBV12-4 TGTGCCAGCAGTTTGGGACACGAATTAGCAACTAATGAAAAACTGTTTTTT CASSLGHELATNEKLFF
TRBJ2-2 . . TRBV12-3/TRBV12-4 TGTGCCAGCAAATTAGGAGGGGGCACCGGGGAGCTGTTTTTT CASKLGGGTGELFF
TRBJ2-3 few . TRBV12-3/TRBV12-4 TGTGCCAGCAGTCTGATCGGAGGGGGATTCACAGATACGCAGTATTTT CASSLIGGGFTDTQYF
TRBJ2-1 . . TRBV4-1 TGCGCCAGCAGCCGATCCCCAGGAAATGAGCAGTTCTTC CASSRSPGNEQFF
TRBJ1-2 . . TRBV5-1 TGCGCCAGCAGCTTGATTGTCGGGACACCTTATGGCTACACCTTC CASSLIVGTPYGYTF
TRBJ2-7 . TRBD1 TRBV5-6 TGTGCCAGCGGCCCGACAGGGATCAACGAGCAGTACTTC CASGPTGINEQYF
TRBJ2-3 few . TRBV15 TGTGCCACCAGCAGAAGCCCGGTCTCAAGAGGAGATACGCAGTATTTT CATSRSPVSRGDTQYF
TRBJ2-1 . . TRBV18 TGTGCCAGCTCGAGAGACCAGGGATCCTACAATGAGCAGTTCTTC CASSRDQGSYNEQFF
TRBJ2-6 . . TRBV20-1 TGCAGTGCTAGATCCGACAGCTCTGGGGCCAACGTCCTGACTTTC CSARSDSSGANVLTF
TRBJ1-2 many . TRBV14 TGTGCCAGCAGCCCTAACCTGAACAGGGCGGTTGGCTACACCTTC CASSPNLNRAVGYTF
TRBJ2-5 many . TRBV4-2 TGTGCCAGCAGCCCCCGGAGCTCTCAAGAGACCCAGTACTTC CASSPRSSQETQYF
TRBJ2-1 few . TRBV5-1 TGCGCCAGCAGCTTGGGCGGGACCCCTCGCTACAATGAGCAGTTCTTC CASSLGGTPRYNEQFF
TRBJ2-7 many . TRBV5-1 TGCGCCAGCAGCACCAGCTCCTACGAGCAGTACTTC CASSTSSYEQYF
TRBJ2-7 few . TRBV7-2 TGTGCCAGCAGCGTAAGACAGGGAGGGGCCTACGAGCAGTACTTC CASSVRQGGAYEQYF
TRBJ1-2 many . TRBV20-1 TGCAGTGCTAGAGATCCGGCAGGGACCTTTGGCTATGGCTACACCTTC CSARDPAGTFGYGYTF
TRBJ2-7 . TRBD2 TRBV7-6 TGTGCCGGCAGCAAGGGACTAGCCTACGAGCAGTACTTC CAGSKGLAYEQYF
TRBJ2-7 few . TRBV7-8 TGTGCCAGCACCATTTCCAGGGTCTCCTACGAGCAGTACTTC CASTISRVSYEQYF
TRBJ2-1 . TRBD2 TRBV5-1 TGCGCCAGCAGCTTGAGTCTAGCGGGGGCCGGGGCCTACAATGAGCAGTTCTTC CASSLSLAGAGAYNEQFF
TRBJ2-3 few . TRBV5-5 TGTGCCACTCACAGCACAGATACGCAGTATTTT CATHSTDTQYF
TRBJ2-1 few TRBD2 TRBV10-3 TGTGCCATCAGTGAGTCGGCCAGCGGGGGGGGCTATGAGCAGTTCTTC CAISESASGGGYEQFF
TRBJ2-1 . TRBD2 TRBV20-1 TGCAGTGCTAGGACTAGCGGGTCGAGCTCCTACAATGAGCAGTTCTTC CSARTSGSSSYNEQFF
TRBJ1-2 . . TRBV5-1 TGCGCCAGCAGCTTGGCCCAGTTGGAAGGCTACACCTTC CASSLAQLEGYTF
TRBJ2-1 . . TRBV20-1 TGCAGTGCTAGTCGACGACGGCGGCTCCCCTACAATGAGCAGTTCTTC CSASRRRRLPYNEQFF
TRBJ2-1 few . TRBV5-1 TGCGCCAGCAGCCTTCCGACGGGGGTAGCCAACAATGAGCAGTTCTTC CASSLPTGVANNEQFF
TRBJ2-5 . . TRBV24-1 TGTGCCACCAGTGATTTTATCCAGGCGAATGGAAGGCAAGAGACCCAGTACTTC CATSDFIQANGRQETQYF
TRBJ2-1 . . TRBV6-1 TGTGCCAGCACCCTGACAGACTTCTACAATGAGCAGTTCTTC CASTLTDFYNEQFF
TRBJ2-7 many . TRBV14 TGTGCCAGCAGCCAAGGGGGACAAACCTACGAGCAGTACTTC CASSQGGQTYEQYF
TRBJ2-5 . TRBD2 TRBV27 TGTGCCAGCAGTTTAACGCTAGCGGGAGGTGAGCAGTACTTC CASSLTLAGGEQYF
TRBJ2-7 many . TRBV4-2 TGTGCCAGCAGCCAAGCGACTAGAAAGTACGAGCAGTACTTC CASSQATRKYEQYF
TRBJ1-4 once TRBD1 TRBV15 TGTGCCACCAGCAGAGACCGGACAGGGGGGCGGGAAAAACTGTTTTTT CATSRDRTGGREKLFF
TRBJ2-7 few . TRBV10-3 TGTGCCATCAGTGCTCAACTAGTATCCAACAATGAGCAGTACTTC CAISAQLVSNNEQYF
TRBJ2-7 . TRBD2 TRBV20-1 TGCAGTGCGTACCCACGGGGGGTCTCCTACGAGCAGTACTTC CSAYPRGVSYEQYF
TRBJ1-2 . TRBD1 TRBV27 TGTGCCACCGGGGACAGTTTGATTGGGCATGGCTACACCTTC CATGDSLIGHGYTF
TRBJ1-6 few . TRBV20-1 TGCAGTGCTAGGCCCTCGGGTTCCTATAATTCACCCCTCCACTTT CSARPSGSYNSPLHF
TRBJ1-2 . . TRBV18 TGTGCCGGCTCACCACCGACAGCAGCTAACTATGGCTACACCTTC CAGSPPTAANYGYTF